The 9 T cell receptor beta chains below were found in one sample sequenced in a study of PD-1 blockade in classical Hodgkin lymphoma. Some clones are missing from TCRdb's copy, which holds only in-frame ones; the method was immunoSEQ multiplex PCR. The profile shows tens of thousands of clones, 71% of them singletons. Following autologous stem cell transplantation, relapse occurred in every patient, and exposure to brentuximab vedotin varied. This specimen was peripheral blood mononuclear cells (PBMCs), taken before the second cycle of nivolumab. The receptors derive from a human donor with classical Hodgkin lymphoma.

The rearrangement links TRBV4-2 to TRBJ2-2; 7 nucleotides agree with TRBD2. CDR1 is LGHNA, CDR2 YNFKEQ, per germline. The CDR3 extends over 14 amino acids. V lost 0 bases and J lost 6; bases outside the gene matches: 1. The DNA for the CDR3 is TGTGCCAGCAGCCAAGAGGGGGGGGCCGGGGAGCTGTTTTTT. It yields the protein CASSQEGGAGELFF.

CDR3 DNA sequence: TGTGCCAGCAGTCTCATGAGCACAGATACGCAGTATTTT. Residues: CASSLMSTDTQYF. The chain joins TRBV6-5 to TRBJ2-3; D is unresolved. V lost 5 bases and J 0 bases, leaving 6 bases between the germline ends. Germline V gives CDR1 MNHEY, CDR2 SVGAGI. The CDR3 has 13 amino acids.

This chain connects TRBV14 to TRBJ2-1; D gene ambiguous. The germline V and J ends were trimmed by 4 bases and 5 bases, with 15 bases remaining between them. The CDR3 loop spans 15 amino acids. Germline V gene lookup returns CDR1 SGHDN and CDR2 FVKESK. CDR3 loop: CASSPSSSQHNEQFF. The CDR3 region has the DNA TGTGCCAGCAGCCCTTCCTCTAGTCAACACAATGAGCAGTTCTTC.

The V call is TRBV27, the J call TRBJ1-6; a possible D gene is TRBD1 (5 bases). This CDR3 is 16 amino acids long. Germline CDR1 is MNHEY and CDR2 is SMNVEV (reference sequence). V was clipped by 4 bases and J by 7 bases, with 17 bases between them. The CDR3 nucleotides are TGTGCCAGCAGTTCCCTCCGGGGGGGATCGAATTCACCCCTCCACTTT. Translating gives CASSSLRGGSNSPLHF.

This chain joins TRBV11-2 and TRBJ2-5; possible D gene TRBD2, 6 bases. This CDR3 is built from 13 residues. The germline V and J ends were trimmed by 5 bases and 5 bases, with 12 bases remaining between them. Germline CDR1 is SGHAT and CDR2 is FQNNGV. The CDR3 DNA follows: TGTGCCAGCAGCGAGAGACGGGGGGAGACCCAGTACTTC. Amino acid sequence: CASSERRGETQYF.

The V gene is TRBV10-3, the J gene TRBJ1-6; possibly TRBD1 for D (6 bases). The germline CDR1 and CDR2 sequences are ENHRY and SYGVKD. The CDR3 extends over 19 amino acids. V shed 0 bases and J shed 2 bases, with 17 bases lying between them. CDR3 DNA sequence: TGTGCCATCAGTGAGTCCGGCAGGGGAATAGTCACCTATAATTCACCCCTCCACTTT. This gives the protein CAISESGRGIVTYNSPLHF.

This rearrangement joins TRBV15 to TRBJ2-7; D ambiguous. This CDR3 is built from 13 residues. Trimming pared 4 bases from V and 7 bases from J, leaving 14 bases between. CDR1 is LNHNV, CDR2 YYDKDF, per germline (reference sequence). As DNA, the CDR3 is TGTGCCACCAGCAAAAAAGGAGTGGGGGAGCAGTACTTC. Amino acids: CATSKKGVGEQYF. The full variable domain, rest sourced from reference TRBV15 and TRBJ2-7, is DAMVIQNPRYQVTQFGKPVTLSCSQTLNHNVMYWYQQKSSQAPKLLFHYYDKDFNNEADTPDNFQSRRPNTSFCFLDIRSPGLGDTAMYLCATSKKGVGEQYFGPGTRLTVT.

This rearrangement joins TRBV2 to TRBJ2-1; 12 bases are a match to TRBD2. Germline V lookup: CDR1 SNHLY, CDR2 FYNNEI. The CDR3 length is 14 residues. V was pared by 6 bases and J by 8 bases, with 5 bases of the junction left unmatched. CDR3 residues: CASSLAGGRDEQFF. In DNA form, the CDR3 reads TGTGCCAGCAGCCTAGCGGGGGGGCGTGATGAGCAGTTCTTC.

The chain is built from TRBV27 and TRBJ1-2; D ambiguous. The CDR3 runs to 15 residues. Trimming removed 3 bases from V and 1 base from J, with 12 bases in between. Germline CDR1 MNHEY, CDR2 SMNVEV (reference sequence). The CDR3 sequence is CASSLRGTLNYGYTF. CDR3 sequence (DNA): TGTGCCAGCAGTTTGCGGGGTACCCTTAACTATGGCTACACCTTC.